At least ten counts were recorded for the clone carrying this T cell receptor (beta chain). The sample comes from a study of early T cells in non-severe SARS-CoV-2 infection. Attachment of unique molecular identifiers to individual cDNA molecules was performed. MiXCR was run by TCRdb on the 5' RACE reads, yielding one entry per CDR3 protein. This repertoire shows 75,000 to 100,000 distinct CDR3 sequences, roughly 17% found once; its top ten account for over 0.95%. The CDR3 is 14 amino acids. Germline assignment: CDR1 SGHDT and CDR2 YYEEEE. After removal of 4 bases from V and 2 bases from J, the junction contained 4 bases not matched to a gene.

This TCR was recovered from an adult who was a healthcare worker with PCR-confirmed SARS-CoV-2 infection or an uninfected control (not recorded which). Material for sequencing was whole blood. This chain joins TRBV5-6 and TRBJ2-7; 9 bases are a match to TRBD1. CDR3 protein: CASSPGTGTYEQYF. CDR3 nucleotide sequence: TGTGCCAGCAGCCCAGGGACAGGGACCTACGAGCAGTACTTC.